These 2 T cell receptor beta chains originate from one sample sequenced in a study of yellow fever vaccine responses in identical twins. MiXCR, run by TCRdb on the RT-PCR reads, gives a single entry per CDR3 protein. Of 20,000 or so distinct CDR3 sequences detected, approximately 70% appear once; the ten largest clones hold more than 2%. Sequenced here: T cells from blood (PBMCs), unsorted or a sorted subset (not recorded which), sampled before or after yellow fever vaccination (not recorded which). These receptors were taken from a woman aged 18-29 years who received the yellow fever vaccine.

The gene calls are TRBV12-3 or TRBV12-4 and TRBJ1-1; D is undetermined. The CDR3 spans 14 residues. The V end was cut by 7 bases, the J end by 1 base, with 13 bases between. CDR3 in amino acids: CASTAGSSNTEAFF. Written as DNA, the CDR3 is TGTGCCAGCACCGCGGGGAGCTCGAACACTGAAGCTTTCTTT.

This rearrangement joins TRBV5-1 to TRBJ1-1, with D perhaps matching TRBD1 (6 bases). This CDR3 is built from 16 residues. The V gene lost 0 bases and the J gene lost 4 bases, with 16 bases spanning the gap. CDR1 is SGHRS and CDR2 is YFSETQ in the germline V gene. The CDR3: CASSLEPGLGGTEAFF. DNA of the CDR3: TGCGCCAGCAGCTTGGAACCGGGATTAGGGGGCACTGAAGCTTTCTTT.